The next 32 T cell receptor beta chains were all read from a single sample in a study of blood T cells in healthy people across ages. With a J-beta primer mix and a sample-barcoded 5' primer, a second PCR ran about 7 to 12 cycles. TCRdb passed the 5' RACE reads through MiXCR, listing each CDR3 protein once. This table has about 1 million distinct CDR3 sequences, 40% to 55% appearing once. The specimen sequenced was blood. Source of these receptors: a woman aged 60-70 years in good health.

This clonotype was observed a handful of times. The chain joins TRBV25-1 to TRBJ1-6; no clear D. The CDR3 is 15 residues long. Germline V CDR1 and CDR2: MGHDK, SYGVNS. V lost 2 bases to trimming and J lost 0 bases, with 5 bases between them. CDR3 nucleotides: TGTGCCAGCAGTGAACTCAGCTCCTATAATTCACCCCTCCACTTT. It specifies CASSELSSYNSPLHF.

About this clonotype itself: At one boundary the junction diverges from the germline segment, which might be a read error. The V call is TRBV27, the J call TRBJ1-6, with TRBD1 matching 8 bases. CDR3 length: 15 amino acids. Germline V gene data show CDR1 as MNHEY and CDR2 as SMNVEV (reference sequence). CDR3 protein: CAGSSLDRGPSPLHF. The CDR3 DNA reads as TGTGCCGGCAGTTCACTAGACAGGGGTCCGTCACCCCTCCACTTT.

This clonotype was detected only once. This chain joins TRBV5-1 and TRBJ1-4, with D uncertain. V lost 2 bases and J lost 5, with 10 bases in between. CDR1 is SGHRS and CDR2 is YFSETQ in the germline V gene. The CDR3 extends over 14 amino acids. For the CDR3, the DNA is TGCGCCAGCAGCTTCGGGCCATCGAATGAAAAACTGTTTTTT. Protein product: CASSFGPSNEKLFF.

This clonotype was picked up a small number of times. DNA of the CDR3: TGCAGCGTCAAGGGACAGGCGAACACTGAAGCTTTCTTT. Protein product: CSVKGQANTEAFF. The chain links TRBV29-1 to TRBJ1-1; 8 nucleotides match TRBD1. This CDR3 comprises 13 residues. V lost 6 bases to trimming and J lost 1 base; unmatched junction nucleotides: 4. Germline-derived CDR1 and CDR2 are SQVTM and ANQGSEA.

V usage is TRBV20-1 and J usage is TRBJ2-1; the D is unclear. Germline V gene sequence: CDR1 DFQATT, CDR2 SNEGSKA (reference sequence). This CDR3 is built from 14 residues. Trimming took 0 bases from V and 0 from J, leaving 6 bases between them. CDR3 in amino acids: CSAREPSSYNEQFF. The CDR3 region has the DNA TGCAGTGCTAGAGAACCGAGCTCCTACAATGAGCAGTTCTTC.

This clonotype was seen just once. The chain employs TRBV10-3 and TRBJ1-2, with D tentatively TRBD1 (5 bases). Trimming left V 2 bases short and J 7 bases short, with 8 bases between. The germline CDR1 and CDR2 sequences are ENHRY and SYGVKD. The CDR3 is made up of 12 amino acids. The CDR3 coding sequence is TGTGCCATCAGTGAGGGCAGGGTTGGCTACACCTTC. Encoded protein: CAISEGRVGYTF.

This clonotype showed up just once. The rearrangement links TRBV20-1 to TRBJ2-5; 8 bases match TRBD2. CDR1 is DFQATT, CDR2 SNEGSKA, per germline (reference sequence). The CDR3 runs 14 residues. Germline trimming cut 6 bases from V and 4 bases from J; bases unmatched to any gene: 10. CDR3: CSADTRTSRETQYF. The CDR3, as DNA: TGCAGTGCAGATACCAGGACTAGCAGAGAGACCCAGTACTTC.

This rearrangement joins TRBV20-1 to TRBJ1-4; D ambiguous. Trimming took off 5 bases at V and 0 bases at J, with 10 bases between the two ends. Germline V gives CDR1 DFQATT, CDR2 SNEGSKA (reference sequence). CDR3 size: 14 residues. Here the CDR3 DNA reads TGCAGTGCTTCCCCATATGCAACTAATGAAAAACTGTTTTTT. Protein: CSASPYATNEKLFF.

A few counts support this clonotype. The chain uses TRBV5-1 and TRBJ2-5; weak D call: TRBD2 (6 bases). The J call could be wrong; TRBJ2-7 is a better fit for the DNA end. The CDR3 sequence is 12 residues long. Per the germline V gene, CDR1 is SGHRS and CDR2 is YFSETQ. CDR3 region: CASRRDPHEQYF. For the CDR3, the DNA is TGCGCCAGCAGGCGGGACCCCCACGAGCAGTACTTC.

The gene calls are TRBV6-5 and TRBJ2-5; maybe TRBD1 (6 bases). This CDR3 is 14 amino acids long. Trimming took 0 bases from V and 9 from J, leaving 14 bases between them. Germline V gene data show CDR1 as MNHEY and CDR2 as SVGAGI. CDR3 in DNA: TGTGCCAGCAGTTACTCCCAGGGGCCGAGGTCCCAGTACTTC. Translated: CASSYSQGPRSQYF.

Regarding this clonotype: A read error may account for a junction end that differs from germline. The chain has TRBV27 and TRBJ2-6, with D perhaps assigned TRBD1 or TRBD2 (7 bases each). Looked up from germline, CDR1 is MNHEY and CDR2 is SMNVEV (reference sequence). The CDR3 contains 17 residues. CDR3 in DNA: TGTGCCAGCAGTTTGGACAGGCTAGCGGCTGGGGCCGACGTCCTGACTTTC. Translated, it gives CASSLDRLAAGADVLTF.

This clonotype has just a few counts. V usage is TRBV5-1 and J usage is TRBJ2-3, with 9 bases that match TRBD1. The CDR3 extends over 16 amino acids. Germline assignment: CDR1 SGHRS and CDR2 YFSETQ. Losses at the gene ends were 0 bases for V and 3 bases for J; bases not matched to a gene: 5. The CDR3 spells CASSLVGDRDTDTQYF. CDR3 sequence (DNA): TGCGCCAGCAGCTTGGTAGGGGACAGGGATACAGATACGCAGTATTTT.

CDR3 residues: CSASGLAGGRSYEQYF. In DNA form, the CDR3 reads TGCAGTGCTTCGGGACTAGCGGGAGGCCGCTCCTACGAGCAGTACTTC. The V gene is TRBV20-1, the J gene TRBJ2-7, with 15 bases aligning to TRBD2. V lost 5 bases, J lost 0 bases, and 5 bases stayed unmatched. CDR1 and CDR2 (germline): DFQATT, SNEGSKA (reference sequence). The CDR3 has 16 amino acids.

This clonotype was recorded a few times. The gene calls are TRBV28 and TRBJ2-7, with D perhaps given as TRBD1 or TRBD2 (5 bases each). CDR3 length: 14 amino acids. Germline CDR1 is MDHEN and CDR2 is SYDVKM. V lost 8 bases and J lost 3, with 17 bases in between. The CDR3 loop reads CASGAGRQSYEQYF. CDR3 nucleotide sequence: TGTGCCAGCGGAGCTGGGAGACAGAGCTACGAGCAGTACTTC.

The CDR3 DNA sequence: TGTGCCACCAGCCGCAGGGGGCCCTACGAGCAGTACTTC. Residues: CATSRRGPYEQYF. The rearrangement links TRBV15 to TRBJ2-7, with TRBD1 identical over 8 bases. The J segment lost 2 bases and the V segment lost 5 bases, leaving 2 bases of the junction unmatched. The CDR3 contains 13 residues. The germline gives CDR1 LNHNV, CDR2 YYDKDF (reference sequence).

The genes are TRBV29-1 and TRBJ2-5, with 11 bases that match TRBD2. The CDR3 loop spans 15 amino acids. Germline CDR1 is SQVTM and CDR2 is ANQGSEA. The trim removed 6 bases at V and 1 base at J, leaving 7 bases unmatched. The CDR3: CSVGTSGEIQETQYF. As DNA, the CDR3 is TGCAGCGTCGGGACTAGCGGAGAAATCCAAGAGACCCAGTACTTC.

The sample holds a few counts of this clonotype. CDR3 sequence: CATSRGQGGNYGYTF. CDR3 coding DNA: TGTGCCACCAGCAGAGGACAGGGTGGTAACTATGGCTACACCTTC. This rearrangement joins TRBV15 to TRBJ1-2; 7 bases are a match to TRBD1. The ends lost 1 base at V and 1 base at J; junction bases unmatched: 3. The CDR3 is 15 residues long. Per germline, CDR1 LNHNV and CDR2 YYDKDF (reference sequence).

The chain carries TRBV20-1 and TRBJ2-7; D not resolved. The better agreement between TRBJ2-5 and the DNA end casts doubt on the J call. The CDR3 sequence is 14 residues long. Germline CDR1 and CDR2: DFQATT and SNEGSKA (reference sequence). This chain's CDR3 is CSARLSRSWETQYF. The CDR3 bases are TGCAGTGCTAGACTGAGCAGGAGTTGGGAGACCCAGTACTTC.

The chain recombines TRBV6-1 with TRBJ2-1; 11 bases agree with TRBD1. This CDR3 is 15 amino acids long. Germline V gene data show CDR1 as MNHNS and CDR2 as SASEGT. V lost 8 bases, J lost 10 bases, and 13 bases stayed unmatched. The CDR3 here is CASARTGGASREQFF. The CDR3, as DNA: TGTGCCAGCGCTAGGACAGGGGGCGCTTCCAGGGAGCAGTTCTTC.

This chain uses TRBV19 with TRBJ2-5, with D hard to call. Looked up from germline, CDR1 is LNHDA and CDR2 is SQIVND (reference sequence). Trimming shortened V by 3 bases and J by 5 bases, and 16 bases separated the two germline ends. This CDR3 is built from 15 residues. CDR3 in DNA: TGTGCCAGTAGTATGGGGTCGGGCAGCAGCGAGACCCAGTACTTC. Translating gives CASSMGSGSSETQYF.

This clonotype came up a few times. V and J are TRBV10-3 and TRBJ2-1; 8 nucleotides line up with TRBD1. Germline-derived CDR1 and CDR2 are ENHRY and SYGVKD. V was clipped by 6 bases and J by 1 base; unmatched bases: 5. The CDR3 extends over 15 amino acids. DNA of the CDR3: TGTGCCATCAGATCTGACAGGGGTTCCTACAATGAGCAGTTCTTC. This codes for CAIRSDRGSYNEQFF.

The gene calls are TRBV9 and TRBJ2-1; 12 positions agree with TRBD2. V lost 5 bases to trimming and J lost 5 bases; unmatched junction nucleotides: 2. From germline, CDR1 is SGDLS and CDR2 YYNGEE. This CDR3 has 14 residues. This chain's CDR3 is CASRRLAGDNEQFF. As DNA, the CDR3 is TGTGCCAGCAGGAGACTAGCGGGAGACAATGAGCAGTTCTTC. Combining the CDR3 with reference TRBV9 and TRBJ2-1 gives the whole variable domain DSGVTQTPKHLITATGQRVTLRCSPRSGDLSVYWYQQSLDQGLQFLIQYYNGEERAKGNILERFSAQQFPDLHSELNLSSLELGDSALYFCASRRLAGDNEQFFGPGTRLTVL.

The gene calls are TRBV6-5 and TRBJ2-1; 11 bases line up with TRBD1. V trimming: 8 bases; J trimming: 8 bases; junction bases outside the gene matches: 5. CDR3 length equals 13 residues. Germline V lookup: CDR1 MNHEY, CDR2 SVGAGI. CDR3 residues: CASGTGGFHEQFF. Written as DNA, the CDR3 is TGTGCCAGCGGGACAGGGGGATTCCATGAGCAGTTCTTC.

A word on this clonotype: The junction and the germline gene differ at one end; a read error may be behind it. The chain carries TRBV20-1 and TRBJ1-4; D uncertain. The V gene's germline CDR1 is DFQATT and CDR2 SNEGSKA (reference sequence). The CDR3 has 16 residues. CDR3 protein: CSASVSHSSSIEKLFF. The CDR3 DNA reads TGCAGTGCTTCGGTCTCCCACAGTAGCAGTATCGAAAAGCTGTTTTTT.

The rearrangement uses TRBV5-1 and TRBJ2-7; a possible D gene is TRBD2 (5 bases). CDR3 length: 14 amino acids. V was clipped by 4 bases and J by 7 bases, with 18 bases between them. CDR1 is SGHRS, CDR2 YFSETQ, per germline. This CDR3 reads CASSPGPDRDEQYF. The CDR3 coding sequence is TGCGCCAGCAGCCCAGGACCTGATCGGGATGAGCAGTACTTC. The full variable domain, rest sourced from reference TRBV5-1 and TRBJ2-7, is KAGVTQTPRYLIKTRGQQVTLSCSPISGHRSVSWYQQTPGQGLQFLFEYFSETQRNKGNFPGRFSGRQFSNSRSEMNVSTLELGDSALYLCASSPGPDRDEQYFGPGTRLTVT.

This clonotype has a handful of counts. The V call is TRBV27, the J call TRBJ2-1, with D possibly called TRBD1 or TRBD2 (5 bases each). CDR3 length: 14 residues. V was cut by 1 base and J by 5 bases, with 9 bases left in between. CDR1 is MNHEY, CDR2 SMNVEV, per germline (reference sequence). CDR3 sequence: CASSLYGTNNEQFF. The CDR3, as DNA: TGTGCCAGCAGTTTATACGGGACCAACAATGAGCAGTTCTTC.

V usage is TRBV9 and J usage is TRBJ1-2, with 9 bases identical to TRBD1. The length of the CDR3 is 14 residues. The V gene end was trimmed by 5 bases and the J gene end by 6 bases; junction bases not matched to a gene: 8. CDR1 is SGDLS, CDR2 YYNGEE, per germline. The CDR3 protein is CASRRDRDRDGYTF. CDR3 DNA sequence: TGTGCCAGCAGAAGGGACAGGGATAGAGATGGCTACACCTTC. The entire variable domain, with the rest obtained from reference TRBV9 and TRBJ1-2, is as follows: DSGVTQTPKHLITATGQRVTLRCSPRSGDLSVYWYQQSLDQGLQFLIQYYNGEERAKGNILERFSAQQFPDLHSELNLSSLELGDSALYFCASRRDRDRDGYTFGSGTRLTVV.

This clonotype was recorded a few times. The chain employs TRBV20-1 and TRBJ1-1; possible D gene TRBD1, 5 bases. Per germline, CDR1 DFQATT and CDR2 SNEGSKA (reference sequence). Trimming left V 5 bases short and J 5 bases short, with 15 bases between. The CDR3 sequence is 13 residues long. The CDR3 nucleotides read TGCAGTGCTCGGGGGGTGATGGGGACTGAAGCTTTCTTT. As protein: CSARGVMGTEAFF.

The chain recombines TRBV5-1 with TRBJ2-7; perhaps TRBD2 as D (6 bases). Germline V gene sequence: CDR1 SGHRS, CDR2 YFSETQ. The CDR3 runs 15 residues. V gave up 4 bases and J gave up 2 bases, with 16 bases separating them. The CDR3 region is CASSTSGLGAYEQYF. The CDR3 DNA sequence: TGCGCCAGCAGCACCTCGGGACTGGGAGCCTACGAGCAGTACTTC.

CDR3 region: CASSGPASGDTQYF. DNA for the CDR3: TGCGCCAGCAGCGGCCCCGCTAGCGGAGATACGCAGTATTTT. This sequence joins TRBV5-1 and TRBJ2-3; 7 positions match TRBD2. From germline, CDR1 is SGHRS and CDR2 YFSETQ. The CDR3 has 14 residues. J gave up 5 bases and V 4 bases, and 7 bases lay outside the gene matches.

The CDR3 region has the DNA TGTGCCAGCAGTGCCCTACAGAGCTCCTACGAGCAGTACTTC. Translation gives CASSALQSSYEQYF. The V and J genes are TRBV6-1 and TRBJ2-7; no definite D call. Germline V gene data show CDR1 as MNHNS and CDR2 as SASEGT. The CDR3 is made up of 14 amino acids. V was pared by 4 bases and J by 0 bases, with 10 bases between.

The genes are TRBV11-2 and TRBJ2-2; the D gene is possibly TRBD2 (7 bases). CDR3 length: 17 amino acids. Germline lookup yields CDR1 SGHAT and CDR2 FQNNGV. The V and J ends lost 4 bases and 4 bases respectively, with 19 bases between them. The CDR3 sequence is CASSSLRGGAGTGELFF. The CDR3 DNA sequence: TGTGCCAGCAGCTCTCTTAGGGGGGGCGCGGGCACCGGGGAGCTGTTTTTT.